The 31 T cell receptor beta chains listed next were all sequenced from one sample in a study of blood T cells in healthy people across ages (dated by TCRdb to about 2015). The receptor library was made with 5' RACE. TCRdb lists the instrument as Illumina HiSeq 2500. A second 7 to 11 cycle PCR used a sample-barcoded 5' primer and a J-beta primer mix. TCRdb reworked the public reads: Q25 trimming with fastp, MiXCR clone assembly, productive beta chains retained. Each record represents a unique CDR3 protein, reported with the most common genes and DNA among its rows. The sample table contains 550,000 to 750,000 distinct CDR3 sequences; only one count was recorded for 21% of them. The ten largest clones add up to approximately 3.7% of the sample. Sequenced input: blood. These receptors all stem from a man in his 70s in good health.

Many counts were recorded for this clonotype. The CDR3: CASSPGTLSSYEQYF. The CDR3 DNA reads TGTGCCAGCAGCCCAGGGACACTGAGTTCCTACGAGCAGTACTTC. The chain joins TRBV3-1 to TRBJ2-7, with a weak D call TRBD1 (6 bases). CDR3 length equals 15 residues. Per germline, CDR1 LGHDT and CDR2 YNNKEL (reference sequence). V lost 4 bases, J lost 1 base, and 14 bases lay in between.

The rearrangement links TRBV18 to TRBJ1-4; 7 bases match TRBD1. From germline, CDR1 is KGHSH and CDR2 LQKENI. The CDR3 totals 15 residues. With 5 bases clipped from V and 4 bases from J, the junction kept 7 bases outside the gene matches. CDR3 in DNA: TGTGCCAGCTCAAACGCCCGGGACAGTAATGAAAAACTGTTTTTT. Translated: CASSNARDSNEKLFF.

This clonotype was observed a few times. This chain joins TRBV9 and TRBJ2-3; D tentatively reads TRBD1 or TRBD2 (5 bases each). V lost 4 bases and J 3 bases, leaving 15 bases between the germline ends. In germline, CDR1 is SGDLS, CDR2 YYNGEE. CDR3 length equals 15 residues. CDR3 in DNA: TGTGCCAGCAGCCAAACCGGGACCCCTACAGATACGCAGTATTTT. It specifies CASSQTGTPTDTQYF.

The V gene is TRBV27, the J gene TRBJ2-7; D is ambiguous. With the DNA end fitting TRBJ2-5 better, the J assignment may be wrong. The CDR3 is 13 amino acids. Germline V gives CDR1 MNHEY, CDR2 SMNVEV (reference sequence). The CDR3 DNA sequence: TGTGCCAGCAGTCCCCCCGTCAGTGCGACCCAGTACTTC. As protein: CASSPPVSATQYF.

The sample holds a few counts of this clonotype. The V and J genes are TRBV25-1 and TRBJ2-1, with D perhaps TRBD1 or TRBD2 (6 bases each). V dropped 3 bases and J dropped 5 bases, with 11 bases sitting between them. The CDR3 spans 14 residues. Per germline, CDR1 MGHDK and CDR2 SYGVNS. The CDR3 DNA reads TGTGCCAGCAGTGAGGACGGGGGCCACAATGAGCAGTTCTTC. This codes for CASSEDGGHNEQFF. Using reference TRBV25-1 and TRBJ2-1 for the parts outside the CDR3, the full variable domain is EADIYQTPRYLVIGTGKKITLECSQTMGHDKMYWYQQDPGMELHLIHYSYGVNSTEKGDLSSESTVSRIRTEHFPLTLESARPSHTSQYLCASSEDGGHNEQFFGPGTRLTVL.

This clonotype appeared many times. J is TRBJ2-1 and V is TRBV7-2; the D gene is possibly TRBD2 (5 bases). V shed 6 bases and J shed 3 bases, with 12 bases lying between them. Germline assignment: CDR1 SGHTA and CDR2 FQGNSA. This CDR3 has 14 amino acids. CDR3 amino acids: CASSSVRDYNEQFF. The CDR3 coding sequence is TGTGCCAGCAGTAGCGTCCGGGACTACAATGAGCAGTTCTTC. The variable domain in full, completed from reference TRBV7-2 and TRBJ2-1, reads GAGVSQSPSNKVTEKGKDVELRCDPISGHTALYWYRQSLGQGLEFLIYFQGNSAPDKSGLPSDRFSAERTGGSVSTLTIQRTQQEDSAVYLCASSSVRDYNEQFFGPGTRLTVL.

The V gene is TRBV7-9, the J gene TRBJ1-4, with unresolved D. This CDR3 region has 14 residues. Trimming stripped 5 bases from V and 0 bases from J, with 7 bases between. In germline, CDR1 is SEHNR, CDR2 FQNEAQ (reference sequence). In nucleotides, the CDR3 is TGTGCCAGCAGCCCATCACCAACTAATGAAAAACTGTTTTTT. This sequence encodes CASSPSPTNEKLFF.

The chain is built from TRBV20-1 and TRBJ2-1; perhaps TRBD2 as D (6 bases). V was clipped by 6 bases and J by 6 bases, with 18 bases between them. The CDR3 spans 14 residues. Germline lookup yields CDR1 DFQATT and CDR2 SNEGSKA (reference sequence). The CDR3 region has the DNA TGCAGTGCCCAAGCCGGGACTTGGGGCAATGAGCAGTTCTTC. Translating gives CSAQAGTWGNEQFF.

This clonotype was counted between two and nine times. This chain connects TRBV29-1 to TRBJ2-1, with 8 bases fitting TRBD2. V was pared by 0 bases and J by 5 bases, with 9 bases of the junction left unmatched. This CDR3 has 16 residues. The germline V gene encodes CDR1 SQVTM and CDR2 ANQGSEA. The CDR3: CSVEDWGVAGNNEQFF. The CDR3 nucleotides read TGCAGCGTTGAAGATTGGGGGGTAGCGGGAAACAATGAGCAGTTCTTC.

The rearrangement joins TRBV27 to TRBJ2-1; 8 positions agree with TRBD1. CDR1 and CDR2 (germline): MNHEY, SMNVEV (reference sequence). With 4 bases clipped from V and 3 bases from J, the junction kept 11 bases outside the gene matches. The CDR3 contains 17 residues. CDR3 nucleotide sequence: TGTGCCAGCAGTTCTTACCCCCAGGGGGCTAGCTACAATGAGCAGTTCTTC. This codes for CASSSYPQGASYNEQFF.

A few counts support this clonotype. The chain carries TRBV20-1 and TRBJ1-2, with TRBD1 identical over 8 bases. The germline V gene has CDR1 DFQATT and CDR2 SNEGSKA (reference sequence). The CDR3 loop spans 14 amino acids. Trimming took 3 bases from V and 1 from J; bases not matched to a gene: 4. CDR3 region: CSASRGQDNYGYTF. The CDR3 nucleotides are TGCAGTGCTAGTAGGGGACAGGATAACTATGGCTACACCTTC.

This chain's CDR3 is CASSLSVPLYNEQFF. CDR3 in DNA: TGTGCCAGCAGTTTATCAGTGCCCCTCTACAATGAGCAGTTCTTC. V and J are TRBV28 and TRBJ2-1; D not resolved. Trimming stripped 1 base from V and 3 bases from J, with 10 bases between. The CDR3 extends over 15 amino acids. Germline V gene sequence: CDR1 MDHEN, CDR2 SYDVKM.

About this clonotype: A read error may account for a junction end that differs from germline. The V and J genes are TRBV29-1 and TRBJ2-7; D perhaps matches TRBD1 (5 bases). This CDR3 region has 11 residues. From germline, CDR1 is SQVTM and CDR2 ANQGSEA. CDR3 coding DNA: TGCGGCGTTGAAAGGGGCTACGAGCAGTACTTC. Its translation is CGVERGYEQYF.

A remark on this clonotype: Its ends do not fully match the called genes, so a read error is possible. The DNA for the CDR3 is TGTGCCGGCAGCTTGGGACAGGGGGGTACCTACGAGCAGTACTTC. Protein: CAGSLGQGGTYEQYF. This sequence joins TRBV7-6 and TRBJ2-5, with TRBD1 identical over 11 bases. Gene TRBJ2-7 matches the end of the DNA better, so the J call may be wrong. The length of the CDR3 is 15 residues. Per germline, CDR1 SGHVS and CDR2 FNYEAQ.

CDR3 coding DNA: TGTGCCAGCAGCCTGACTAGCGGGGGCGACAATGAGCAGTTCTTC. Amino acids: CASSLTSGGDNEQFF. This rearrangement joins TRBV4-2 to TRBJ2-1, with 12 bases that match TRBD2. The CDR3 is 15 amino acids. The V gene's germline CDR1 is LGHNA and CDR2 YNFKEQ. V lost 4 bases and J lost 5; bases outside the gene matches: 3.

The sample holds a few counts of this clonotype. The CDR3 DNA is TGTGCCAGCGGCCTGGGACTAGCGGGCTCCTACAATGAGCAGTTCTTC. Amino acid sequence: CASGLGLAGSYNEQFF. This chain connects TRBV7-8 to TRBJ2-1, with 12 bases fitting TRBD2. Germline V gene sequence: CDR1 SGHVS, CDR2 FQNEAQ. CDR3 length: 16 residues. Trimming cost V 8 bases and J 0 bases; bases outside gene matches: 5. Full variable domain (rest looked up from reference TRBV7-8 and TRBJ2-1): GAGVSQSPRYKVAKRGQDVALRCDPISGHVSLFWYQQALGQGPEFLTYFQNEAQLDKSGLPSDRFFAERPEGSVSTLKIQRTQQEDSAVYLCASGLGLAGSYNEQFFGPGTRLTVL.

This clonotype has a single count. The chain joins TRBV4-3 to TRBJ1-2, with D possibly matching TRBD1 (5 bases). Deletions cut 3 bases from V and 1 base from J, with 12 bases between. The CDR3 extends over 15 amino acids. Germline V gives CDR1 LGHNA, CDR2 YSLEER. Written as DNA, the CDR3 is TGCGCCAGCAGCCAGGGGGACGGTCATAACTATGGCTACACCTTC. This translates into CASSQGDGHNYGYTF.

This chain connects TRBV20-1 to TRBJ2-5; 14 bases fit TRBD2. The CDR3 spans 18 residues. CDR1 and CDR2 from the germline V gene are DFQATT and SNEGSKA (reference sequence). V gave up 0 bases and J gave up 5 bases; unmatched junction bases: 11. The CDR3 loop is CSARDSAGLAGVWETQYF. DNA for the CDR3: TGCAGTGCTAGAGATTCGGCGGGACTAGCGGGAGTTTGGGAGACCCAGTACTTC.

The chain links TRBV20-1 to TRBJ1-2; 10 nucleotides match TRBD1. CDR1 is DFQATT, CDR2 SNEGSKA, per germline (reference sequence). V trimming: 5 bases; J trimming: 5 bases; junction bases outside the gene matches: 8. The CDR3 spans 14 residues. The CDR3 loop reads CSARSGQGTYGYTF. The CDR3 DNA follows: TGCAGTGCTCGCTCGGGACAGGGGACTTATGGCTACACCTTC.

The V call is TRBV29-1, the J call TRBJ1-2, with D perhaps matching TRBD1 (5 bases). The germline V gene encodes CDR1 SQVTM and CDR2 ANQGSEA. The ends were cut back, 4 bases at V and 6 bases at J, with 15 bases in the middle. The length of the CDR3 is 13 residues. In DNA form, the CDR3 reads TGCAGCGTTGGGATGGGGGGAAGGGATGGCTACACCTTC. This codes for CSVGMGGRDGYTF.

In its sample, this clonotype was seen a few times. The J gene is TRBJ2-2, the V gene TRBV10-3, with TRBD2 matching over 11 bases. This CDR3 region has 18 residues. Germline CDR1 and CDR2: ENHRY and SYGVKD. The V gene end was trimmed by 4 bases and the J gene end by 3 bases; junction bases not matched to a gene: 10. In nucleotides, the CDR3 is TGTGCCATCAGTGGGGACAGGACTAGCGGGCCCTACACCGGGGAGCTGTTTTTT. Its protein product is CAISGDRTSGPYTGELFF.

In nucleotides, the CDR3 is TGTGCCAGCAGCCACGCCGGACTAGCTCTCTACGAGCAGTACTTC. It is translated as CASSHAGLALYEQYF. The genes are TRBV7-2 and TRBJ2-5, with TRBD2 matching over 8 bases. The closer fit of TRBJ2-7 to the DNA end suggests the J call may be wrong. The CDR3 covers 15 residues. Germline V gene sequence: CDR1 SGHTA, CDR2 FQGNSA.

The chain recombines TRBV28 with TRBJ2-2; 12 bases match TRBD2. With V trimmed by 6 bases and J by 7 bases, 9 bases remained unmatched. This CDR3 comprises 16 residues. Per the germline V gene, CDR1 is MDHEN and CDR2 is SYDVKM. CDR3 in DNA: TGTGCCAGCAGCTTTACTAGCGGGAGGTTTTTCGGGGAGCTGTTTTTT. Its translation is CASSFTSGRFFGELFF.

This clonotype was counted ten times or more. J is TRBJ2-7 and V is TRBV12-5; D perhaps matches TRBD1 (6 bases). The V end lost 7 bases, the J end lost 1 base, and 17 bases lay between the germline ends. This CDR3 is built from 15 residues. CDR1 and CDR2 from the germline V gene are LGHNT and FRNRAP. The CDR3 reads CASASVGTLSYEQYF. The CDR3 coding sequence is TGTGCTAGTGCCTCGGTCGGGACACTATCCTACGAGCAGTACTTC.

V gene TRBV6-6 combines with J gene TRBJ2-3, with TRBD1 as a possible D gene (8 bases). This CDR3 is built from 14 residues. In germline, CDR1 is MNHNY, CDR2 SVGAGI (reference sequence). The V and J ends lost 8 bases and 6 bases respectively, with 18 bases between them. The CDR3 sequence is CASAGGAGADTQYF. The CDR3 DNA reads TGTGCCAGCGCAGGGGGCGCGGGAGCGGATACGCAGTATTTT.

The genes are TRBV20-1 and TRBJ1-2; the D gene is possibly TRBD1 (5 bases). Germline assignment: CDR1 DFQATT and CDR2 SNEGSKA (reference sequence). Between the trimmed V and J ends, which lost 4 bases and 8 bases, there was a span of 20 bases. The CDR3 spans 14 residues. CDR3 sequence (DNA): TGCAGTGCTAACCCCCAGACAGAATCTGGGGGCTACACCTTC. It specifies CSANPQTESGGYTF.

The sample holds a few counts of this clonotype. CDR3 residues: CASKNPGKETQYF. In nucleotides, the CDR3 is TGTGCCAGCAAAAATCCAGGGAAAGAGACCCAGTACTTC. V gene TRBV7-8 combines with J gene TRBJ2-5, with D tentatively TRBD1 (5 bases). Trimming stripped 7 bases from V and 3 bases from J, with 12 bases between. Germline loops: CDR1 SGHVS, CDR2 FQNEAQ. The CDR3 sequence is 13 residues long.

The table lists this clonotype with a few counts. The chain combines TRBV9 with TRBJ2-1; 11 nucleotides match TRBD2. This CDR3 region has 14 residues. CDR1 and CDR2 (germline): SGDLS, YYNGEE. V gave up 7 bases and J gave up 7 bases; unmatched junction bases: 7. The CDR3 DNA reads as TGTGCCAGCCCAACTAGCGGGAGCCAAAATGAGCAGTTCTTC. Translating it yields CASPTSGSQNEQFF.

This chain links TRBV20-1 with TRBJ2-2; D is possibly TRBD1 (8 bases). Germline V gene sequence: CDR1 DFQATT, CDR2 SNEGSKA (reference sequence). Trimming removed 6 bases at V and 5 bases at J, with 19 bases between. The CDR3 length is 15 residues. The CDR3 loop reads CSAQDREGWTGELFF. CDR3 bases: TGCAGTGCACAGGACAGGGAGGGTTGGACCGGGGAGCTGTTTTTT.

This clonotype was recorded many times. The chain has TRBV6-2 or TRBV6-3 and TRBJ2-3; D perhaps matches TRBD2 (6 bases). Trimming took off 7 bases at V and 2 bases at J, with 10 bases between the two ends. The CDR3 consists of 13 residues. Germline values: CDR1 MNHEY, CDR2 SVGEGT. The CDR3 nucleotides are TGTGCCAGCAAAGGCGGGGTCACAGATACGCAGTATTTT. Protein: CASKGGVTDTQYF.

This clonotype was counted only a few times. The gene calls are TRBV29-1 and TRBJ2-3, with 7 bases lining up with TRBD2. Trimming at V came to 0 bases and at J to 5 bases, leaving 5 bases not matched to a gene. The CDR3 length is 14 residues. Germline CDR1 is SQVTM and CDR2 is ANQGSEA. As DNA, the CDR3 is TGCAGCGTTGAAGACGACGGGAGGAAAGATACGCAGTATTTT. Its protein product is CSVEDDGRKDTQYF.